A selection of T cell receptor beta chains follows, all from one sample in a study of CD8+ T cells in alopecia areata. The method was immunoSEQ multiplex PCR; TCRdb's version includes in-frame clones alone and lacks a portion of them. Of about 190,000 clones detected, approximately 60% appear once; the ten largest clones hold around 0.69%. The sequencing used CD4+ T cells sorted from blood, collected at week 4, from a patient treated with tofacitinib. All receptors come from a human donor with alopecia areata. The CDR3 runs from the conserved cysteine through the conserved F or W. Fields, in order: V gene, J gene, clone size, D gene, CDR3 protein, CDR3 DNA. A D gene is named only where the DNA matches it firmly. Expanded clones get a size class; other rows say once, few or many, or leave the size out.

TRBV7-2,TRBJ2-3,many,TRBD2,CASSTNLAGYTDTQYF,TGTGCCAGCAGCACCAACCTAGCGGGATACACAGATACGCAGTATTTT
TRBV28,TRBJ2-5,-,TRBD1,CASRPRDRGKETQYF,TGTGCCAGCAGACCTCGGGACAGGGGAAAAGAGACCCAGTACTTC
TRBV29-1,TRBJ2-7,few,TRBD2,CSVPGLAGTYEQYF,TGCAGCGTACCGGGACTAGCGGGGACCTACGAGCAGTACTTC
TRBV29-1,TRBJ2-5,few,-,CSVPTTGGVQETQYF,TGCAGCGTTCCTACCACCGGTGGGGTTCAAGAGACCCAGTACTTC
TRBV30,TRBJ2-3,-,-,CAWSATKWVDTQYF,TGTGCCTGGAGCGCAACGAAGTGGGTAGATACGCAGTATTTT
TRBV29-1,TRBJ2-1,-,-,CSVAVGVSSYNEQFF,TGCAGCGTTGCAGTAGGCGTTAGCTCCTACAATGAGCAGTTCTTC
TRBV29-1,TRBJ2-5,-,TRBD1,CSVGTGGIQGSQYF,TGCAGCGTTGGGACAGGAGGAATACAGGGGTCCCAGTACTTC
TRBV5-4,TRBJ2-6,-,-,CASSPWTAGANVLTF,TGTGCCAGCAGCCCCTGGACGGCTGGGGCCAACGTCCTGACTTTC
TRBV25-1,TRBJ2-1,-,TRBD2,CASSPPAGRNEQFF,TGTGCCAGCAGTCCGCCAGCGGGACGCAATGAGCAGTTCTTC
TRBV19,TRBJ2-1,-,-,CASREGTTYNEQFF,TGTGCCAGCCGCGAGGGGACGACCTACAATGAGCAGTTCTTC
TRBV7-2,TRBJ2-7,once,TRBD2,CASSRLAGVMTEQYF,TGTGCCAGCAGCAGACTAGCGGGAGTGATGACTGAGCAGTACTTC
TRBV4-2,TRBJ2-7,-,-,CASSQADQYEQYF,TGTGCCAGCAGCCAAGCTGATCAGTACGAGCAGTACTTC
TRBV30,TRBJ1-1,-,-,CAWSESISSLF,TGTGCCTGGAGTGAGTCTATTTCATCCCTCTTT
TRBV29-1,TRBJ2-7,-,-,CSVEVAAYEQYF,TGCAGCGTTGAAGTAGCGGCCTACGAGCAGTACTTC
TRBV6-6,TRBJ1-5,-,-,CASSRTGNQPQHF,TGTGCCAGCAGTCGAACAGGAAATCAGCCCCAGCATTTT
TRBV27,TRBJ2-7,few,-,CASSLTALSYEQYF,TGTGCCAGCAGTTTAACGGCTCTCTCCTACGAGCAGTACTTC
TRBV7-3,TRBJ2-3,few,-,CASSLTWANTDTQYF,TGTGCCAGCAGCTTAACTTGGGCAAACACAGATACGCAGTATTTT
TRBV5-1,TRBJ2-7,-,TRBD2,CASSLLTSEEQYF,TGCGCCAGCAGCTTGCTGACTAGCGAAGAGCAGTACTTC
TRBV9,TRBJ2-3,-,TRBD2,CASSVRAQTSGTRSTDTQYF,TGTGCCAGCAGCGTAAGGGCCCAGACTAGCGGGACGAGGAGTACAGATACGCAGTATTTT
TRBV29-1,TRBJ2-4,once,-,CSVVGAGIQYF,TGCAGCGTTGTAGGGGCCGGCATTCAGTACTTC
TRBV6-5,TRBJ2-7,-,-,CASSSRESGPYEQYF,TGTGCCAGCAGTTCCAGGGAATCGGGACCCTACGAGCAGTACTTC
TRBV30,TRBJ1-4,-,TRBD1,CAWSYGGQGSEKLFF,TGTGCCTGGAGTTACGGGGGACAGGGGAGTGAAAAACTGTTTTTT
TRBV7-9,TRBJ2-5,-,TRBD2,CASSRGLAGETQYF,TGTGCCAGCAGCCGGGGACTAGCGGGAGAGACCCAGTACTTC
TRBV5-1,TRBJ2-6,-,-,CASSLPSGANVLTF,TGCGCCAGCAGCCTACCCTCTGGGGCCAACGTCCTGACTTTC
TRBV30,TRBJ1-2,few,-,CAWSVPRGGGYTF,TGTGCCTGGAGTGTTCCCCGTGGGGGTGGCTACACCTTC
TRBV28,TRBJ2-1,-,-,CASSLAGTQYNEQFF,TGTGCCAGCAGTTTGGCCGGGACACAGTACAATGAGCAGTTCTTC
TRBV4-3,TRBJ2-3,few,TRBD1,CASRGQGTDTQYF,TGCGCCAGCAGAGGACAGGGCACAGATACGCAGTATTTT
TRBV6-5,TRBJ1-1,-,-,CASSRGTEAFF,TGTGCCAGCAGTCGGGGCACTGAAGCTTTCTTT
TRBV7-2,TRBJ1-5,few,-,CASSPEINQPQHF,TGTGCCAGCAGTCCAGAGATCAATCAGCCCCAGCATTTT
TRBV4-1,TRBJ2-7,-,-,CASSQGTVDYEQYF,TGCGCCAGCAGCCAAGGGACAGTCGACTACGAGCAGTACTTC
TRBV23-1,TRBJ1-4,-,TRBD1,CASRTGRREKLFF,TGCGCCAGCAGGACAGGGCGACGTGAAAAACTGTTTTTT
TRBV11-2,TRBJ2-7,few,-,CASSSGQTSSYEQYF,TGTGCCAGCAGCTCAGGACAGACCTCATCCTACGAGCAGTACTTC
TRBV19,TRBJ1-4,-,-,CASSLRDGAREKLFF,TGTGCCAGTAGCCTAAGGGACGGGGCCCGTGAAAAACTGTTTTTT
TRBV25-1,TRBJ2-7,-,-,CASFSPNYEQYF,TGTGCCAGCTTCTCCCCGAACTACGAGCAGTACTTC
TRBV9,TRBJ1-1,-,-,CASSVVVNTEAFF,TGTGCCAGCAGCGTAGTGGTGAACACTGAAGCTTTCTTT
TRBV23-1,TRBJ1-5,-,-,CASSRLGRNNSNQPQHF,TGCGCCAGCAGTCGGCTTGGACGGAACAATAGCAATCAGCCCCAGCATTTT
TRBV30,TRBJ2-7,-,-,CAWSYTTEQYF,TGTGCCTGGAGTTACACCACCGAGCAGTACTTC
TRBV19,TRBJ2-7,-,TRBD1,CASRTGTVGYEQYF,TGTGCCAGTAGAACCGGGACAGTGGGCTACGAGCAGTACTTC
TRBV4-2,TRBJ2-1,-,-,CASSSQGYNEQFF,TGTGCCAGCAGTTCTCAGGGATACAATGAGCAGTTCTTC
TRBV27,TRBJ2-5,-,-,CASSLETQGAGTQYF,TGTGCCAGCAGTTTGGAGACACAGGGCGCAGGGACCCAGTACTTC
TRBV4-2,TRBJ2-7,-,-,CASSQVPRGSYEQYF,TGTGCCAGCAGCCAAGTCCCGCGGGGCTCCTACGAGCAGTACTTC
TRBV5-1,TRBJ2-2,-,-,CASAGVSRDTGELFF,TGCGCCAGCGCAGGGGTATCTCGGGACACCGGGGAGCTGTTTTTT
TRBV7-9,TRBJ2-5,-,TRBD1,CASSIGQGMETQYF,TGTGCCAGCAGCATAGGACAGGGTATGGAGACCCAGTACTTC
TRBV5-8,TRBJ2-3,few,-,CASTLGGTDTQYF,TGTGCCAGCACGCTAGGAGGGACAGATACGCAGTATTTT
TRBV6-5,TRBJ2-1,-,-,CASSRLPQPYSEQFF,TGTGCCAGCAGTCGACTGCCCCAACCGTATAGTGAGCAGTTCTTC
TRBV11-2,TRBJ2-1,-,TRBD2,CASSPGTSLNEQFF,TGTGCCAGCAGCCCTGGGACTAGCCTTAATGAGCAGTTCTTC
TRBV30,TRBJ1-4,once,-,CALLSEAVNEKLFF,TGTGCCTTGCTTTCGGAGGCCGTCAATGAAAAACTGTTTTTT
TRBV6-6,TRBJ1-5,-,TRBD1,CASSWDRNSNQPQHF,TGTGCCAGCAGTTGGGACAGAAATAGCAATCAGCCCCAGCATTTT
TRBV9,TRBJ2-3,-,-,CASSPWTGPGTDTQYF,TGTGCCAGCAGCCCCTGGACGGGACCAGGCACAGATACGCAGTATTTT
TRBV27,TRBJ2-7,-,TRBD1,CASSLRRTGASYEQYF,TGTGCCAGCAGTTTACGCCGTACAGGGGCATCCTACGAGCAGTACTTC
TRBV19,TRBJ1-2,-,TRBD1,CAGGQGPGYTF,TGTGCCGGCGGACAGGGACCTGGCTACACCTTC
TRBV11-2,TRBJ2-7,-,TRBD1,CASSPDRAHEQYF,TGTGCCAGCAGCCCTGACAGGGCCCACGAGCAGTACTTC
TRBV28,TRBJ2-7,-,-,CASTPGRTASSYEQYF,TGTGCCAGCACCCCAGGGCGGACAGCAAGCTCCTACGAGCAGTACTTC
TRBV23-1,TRBJ2-3,-,TRBD1,CASSRGSFHAKRRTDTQYF,TGCGCCAGCAGCAGGGGGAGTTTTCACGCAAAGAGACGCACAGATACGCAGTATTTT
TRBV5-1,TRBJ2-4,-,-,CASSSGSGQNIQYF,TGCGCCAGCAGCTCGGGATCGGGACAAAACATTCAGTACTTC